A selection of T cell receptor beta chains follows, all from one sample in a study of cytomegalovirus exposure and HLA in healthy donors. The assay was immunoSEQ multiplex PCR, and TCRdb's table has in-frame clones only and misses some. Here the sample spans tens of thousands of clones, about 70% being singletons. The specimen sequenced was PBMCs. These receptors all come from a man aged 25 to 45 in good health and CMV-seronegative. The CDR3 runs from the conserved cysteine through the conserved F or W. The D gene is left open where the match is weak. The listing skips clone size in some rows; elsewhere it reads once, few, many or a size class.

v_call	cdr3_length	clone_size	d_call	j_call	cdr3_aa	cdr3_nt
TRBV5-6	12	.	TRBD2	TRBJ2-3	CASSIGLAVMYF	TGTGCCAGCAGCATAGGACTAGCGGTTATGTATTTT
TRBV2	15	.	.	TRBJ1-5	CASSEAGLPVEPQHF	TGTGCCAGCAGTGAAGCGGGACTTCCCGTTGAGCCCCAGCATTTT
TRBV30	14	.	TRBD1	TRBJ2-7	CAWRRPDRGAEQYF	TGTGCCTGGCGACGCCCGGACAGGGGGGCCGAGCAGTACTTC
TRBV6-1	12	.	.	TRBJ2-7	CASSLGGGEQYF	TGTGCCAGCAGCCTAGGGGGGGGCGAGCAGTACTTC
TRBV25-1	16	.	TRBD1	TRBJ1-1	CASSELDRGLSDEAFF	TGTGCCAGCAGTGAATTGGACAGGGGCCTATCGGACGAAGCTTTCTTT
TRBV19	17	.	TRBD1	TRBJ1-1	CASSIGTGSRLDTEAFF	TGTGCCAGTAGTATTGGGACAGGGAGCCGTCTTGACACTGAAGCTTTCTTT
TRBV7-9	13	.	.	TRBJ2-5	CASSFAGVETQYF	TGTGCCAGCAGCTTCGCAGGGGTGGAGACCCAGTACTTC
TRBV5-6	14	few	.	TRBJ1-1	CASSLAYRDTEAFF	TGTGCCAGCAGCTTGGCCTACAGGGACACTGAAGCTTTCTTT
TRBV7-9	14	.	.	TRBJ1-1	CASSGAGLNTEAFF	TGTGCCAGCAGCGGCGCGGGGTTGAACACTGAAGCTTTCTTT
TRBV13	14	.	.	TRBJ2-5	CASSFPNPGETQYF	TGTGCCAGCAGCTTCCCTAATCCGGGTGAGACCCAGTACTTC
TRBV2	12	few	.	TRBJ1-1	CASSESSVLAFF	TGTGCCAGCAGTGAATCATCGGTGCTGGCTTTCTTT
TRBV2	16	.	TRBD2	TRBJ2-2	CASSATSGRITGELFF	TGTGCCAGCAGTGCAACTAGCGGGAGAATCACCGGGGAGCTGTTTTTT
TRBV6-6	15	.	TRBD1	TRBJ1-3	CASRPDREGGNTIYF	TGTGCCAGCAGGCCGGACAGGGAAGGTGGAAACACCATATATTTT
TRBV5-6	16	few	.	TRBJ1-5	CASSSALDPRNQPQHF	TGTGCCAGCAGCAGTGCCCTAGACCCCCGCAATCAGCCCCAGCATTTT
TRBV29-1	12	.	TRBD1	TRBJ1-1	CSAGTGETEAFF	TGCAGCGCCGGGACAGGGGAGACTGAAGCTTTCTTT
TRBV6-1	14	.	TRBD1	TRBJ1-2	CASSEVRTGLGYTF	TGTGCCAGCAGTGAAGTTAGGACAGGCCTTGGCTACACCTTC
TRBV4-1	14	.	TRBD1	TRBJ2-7	CASTQGVGTYEQYF	TGCGCCAGCACACAGGGGGTGGGGACCTACGAGCAGTACTTC
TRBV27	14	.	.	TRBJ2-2	CASSLEGNTGELFF	TGTGCCAGCAGTTTAGAGGGAAACACCGGGGAGCTGTTTTTT
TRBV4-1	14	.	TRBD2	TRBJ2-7	CASSQASGSYEQYF	TGCGCCAGCAGCCAAGCTAGCGGGAGTTACGAGCAGTACTTC
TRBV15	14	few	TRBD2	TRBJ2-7	CATSRSGRLYEQYF	TGTGCCACCAGCCGTAGCGGGAGATTGTACGAGCAGTACTTC
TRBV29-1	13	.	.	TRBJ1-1	CSAQSGENTEAFF	TGCAGCGCCCAGTCAGGGGAGAACACTGAAGCTTTCTTT
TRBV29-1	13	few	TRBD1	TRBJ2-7	CSAAGTGGTEQYF	TGCAGCGCCGCCGGGACAGGGGGTACCGAGCAGTACTTC